The present entry profiles one T cell receptor beta chain with its context. The data derive from a study of T cells in tuberculosis. Sequencing of TCR-alpha and TCR-beta chains was unpaired. TCRdb's table, derived via immunoSEQ multiplex PCR, lists solely in-frame clones and lacks some. The data contain 80,000 to 90,000 clones, under 95% of them singletons. The study's findings and limits: The stringent gate may have excluded weak CD1B-GMM tetramer binders.

Cells were sorted from thawed PBMC rested overnight and stained with GMM-loaded CD1B tetramer, viability dye and anti-CD3. C32 glucose monomycolate from Rhodococcus equi was loaded onto the CD1B tetramers. V lost 4 bases and J 6 bases, leaving 18 bases between the germline ends. Germline CDR1 MGHRA, CDR2 YSYEKL. This CDR3 is built from 15 residues. The chain has TRBV4-1 and TRBJ1-1; D not certain. Material: CD1b-GMM tetramer-negative cells sorted from PBMCs. The clonotype originates from an adult woman with latent tuberculosis. CDR3 nucleotides: TGCGCCAGCAGCCCCACGACTACCGTGGGTCCTGAAGCTTTCTTT. It specifies CASSPTTTVGPEAFF.